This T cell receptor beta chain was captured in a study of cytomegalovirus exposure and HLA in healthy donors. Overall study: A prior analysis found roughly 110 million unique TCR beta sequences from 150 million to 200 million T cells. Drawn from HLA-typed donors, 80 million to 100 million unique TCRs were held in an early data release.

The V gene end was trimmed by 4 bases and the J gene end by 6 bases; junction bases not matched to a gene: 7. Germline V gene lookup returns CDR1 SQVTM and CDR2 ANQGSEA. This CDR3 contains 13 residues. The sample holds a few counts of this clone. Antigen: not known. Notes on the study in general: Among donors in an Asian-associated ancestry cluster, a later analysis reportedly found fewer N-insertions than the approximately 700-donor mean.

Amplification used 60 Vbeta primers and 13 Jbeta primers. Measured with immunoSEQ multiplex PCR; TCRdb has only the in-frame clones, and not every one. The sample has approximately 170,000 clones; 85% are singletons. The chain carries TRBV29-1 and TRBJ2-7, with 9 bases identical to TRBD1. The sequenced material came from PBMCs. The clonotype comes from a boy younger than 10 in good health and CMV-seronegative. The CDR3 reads CSVGDREMSEQYF. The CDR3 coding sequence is TGCAGCGTTGGGGACAGGGAGATGAGCGAGCAGTACTTC.